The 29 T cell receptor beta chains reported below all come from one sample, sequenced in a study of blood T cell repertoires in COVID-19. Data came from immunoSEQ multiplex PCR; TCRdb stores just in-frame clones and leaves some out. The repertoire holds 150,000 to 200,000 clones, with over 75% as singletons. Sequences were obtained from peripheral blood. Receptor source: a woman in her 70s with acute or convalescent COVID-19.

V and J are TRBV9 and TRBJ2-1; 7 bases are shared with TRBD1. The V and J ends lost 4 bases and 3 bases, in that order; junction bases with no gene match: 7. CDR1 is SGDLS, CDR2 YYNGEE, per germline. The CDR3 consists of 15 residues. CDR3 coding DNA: TGTGCCAGCAGCAGAACCGGGACAGACTACAATGAGCAGTTCTTC. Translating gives CASSRTGTDYNEQFF.

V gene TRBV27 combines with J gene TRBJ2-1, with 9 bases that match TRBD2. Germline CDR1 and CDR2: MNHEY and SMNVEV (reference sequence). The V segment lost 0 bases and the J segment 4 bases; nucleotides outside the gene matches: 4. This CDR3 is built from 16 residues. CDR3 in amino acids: CASSLSPAGGYNEQFF. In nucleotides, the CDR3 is TGTGCCAGCAGTTTATCCCCAGCGGGAGGTTACAATGAGCAGTTCTTC.

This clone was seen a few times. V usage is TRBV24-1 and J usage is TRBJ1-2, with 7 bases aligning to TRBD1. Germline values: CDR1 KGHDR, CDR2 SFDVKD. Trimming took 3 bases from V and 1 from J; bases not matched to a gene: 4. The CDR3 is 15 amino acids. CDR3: CATSDPGQLNYGYTF. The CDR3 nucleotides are TGTGCCACCAGTGATCCGGGACAGCTTAACTATGGCTACACCTTC.

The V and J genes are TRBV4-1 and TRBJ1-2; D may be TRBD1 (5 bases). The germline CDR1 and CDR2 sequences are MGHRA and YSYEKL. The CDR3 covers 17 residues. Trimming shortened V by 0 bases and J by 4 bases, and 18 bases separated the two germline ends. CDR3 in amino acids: CASSQEASGGAGYGYTF. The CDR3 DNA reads TGCGCCAGCAGCCAAGAAGCCTCCGGCGGGGCAGGCTATGGCTACACCTTC.

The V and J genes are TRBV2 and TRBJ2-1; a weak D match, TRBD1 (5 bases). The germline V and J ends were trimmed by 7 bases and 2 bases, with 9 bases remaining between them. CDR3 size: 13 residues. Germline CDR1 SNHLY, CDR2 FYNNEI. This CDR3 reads CASMGRAYNEQFF. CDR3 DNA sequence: TGTGCCAGCATGGGCAGGGCCTACAATGAGCAGTTCTTC.

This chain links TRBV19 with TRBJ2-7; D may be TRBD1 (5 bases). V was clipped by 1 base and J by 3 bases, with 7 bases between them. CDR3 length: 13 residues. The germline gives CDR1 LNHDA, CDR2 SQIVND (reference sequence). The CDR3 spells CASSIGQGYEQYF. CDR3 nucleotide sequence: TGTGCCAGTAGTATAGGTCAGGGCTACGAGCAGTACTTC.

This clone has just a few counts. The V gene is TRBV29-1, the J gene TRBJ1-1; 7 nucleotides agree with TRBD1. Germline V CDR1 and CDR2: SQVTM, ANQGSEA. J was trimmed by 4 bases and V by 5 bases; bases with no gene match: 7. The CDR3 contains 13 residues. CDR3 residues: CSVTATGSTEAFF. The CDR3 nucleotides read TGCAGCGTTACTGCGACAGGGTCCACTGAAGCTTTCTTT.

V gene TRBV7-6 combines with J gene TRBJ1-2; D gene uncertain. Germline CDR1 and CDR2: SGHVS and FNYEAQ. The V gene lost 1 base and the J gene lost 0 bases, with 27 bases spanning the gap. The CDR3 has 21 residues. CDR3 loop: CASSLEPQIKPGIGTNYGYTF. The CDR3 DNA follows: TGTGCCAGCAGCTTAGAACCCCAAATAAAACCCGGGATCGGAACTAACTATGGCTACACCTTC.

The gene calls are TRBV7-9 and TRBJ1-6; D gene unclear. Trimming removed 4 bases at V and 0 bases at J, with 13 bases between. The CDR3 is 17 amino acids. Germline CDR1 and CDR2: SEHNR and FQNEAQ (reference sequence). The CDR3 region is CASSYSTGSSYNSPLHF. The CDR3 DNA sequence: TGTGCCAGCAGCTACTCGACGGGAAGCTCCTATAATTCACCCCTCCACTTT.

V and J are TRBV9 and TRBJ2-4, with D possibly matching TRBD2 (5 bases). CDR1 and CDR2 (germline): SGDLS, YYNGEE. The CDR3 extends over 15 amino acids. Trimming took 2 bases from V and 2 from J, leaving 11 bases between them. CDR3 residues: CASSVGSGTKNIQYF. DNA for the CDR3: TGTGCCAGCAGCGTTGGTTCCGGGACCAAAAACATTCAGTACTTC.

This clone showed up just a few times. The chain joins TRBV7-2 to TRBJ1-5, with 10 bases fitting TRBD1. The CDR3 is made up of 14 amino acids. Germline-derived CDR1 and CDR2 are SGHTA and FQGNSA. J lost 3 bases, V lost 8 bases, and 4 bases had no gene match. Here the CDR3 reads CASAGQGSNQPQHF. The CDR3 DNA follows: TGTGCCAGCGCGGGACAGGGGTCCAATCAGCCCCAGCATTTT.

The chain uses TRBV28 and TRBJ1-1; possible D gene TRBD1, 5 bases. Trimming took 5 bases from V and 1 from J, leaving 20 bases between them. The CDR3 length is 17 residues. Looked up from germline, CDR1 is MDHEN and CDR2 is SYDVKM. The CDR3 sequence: CASSPHGTVGENTEAFF. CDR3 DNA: TGTGCCAGCAGTCCACATGGAACCGTAGGGGAGAACACTGAAGCTTTCTTT.

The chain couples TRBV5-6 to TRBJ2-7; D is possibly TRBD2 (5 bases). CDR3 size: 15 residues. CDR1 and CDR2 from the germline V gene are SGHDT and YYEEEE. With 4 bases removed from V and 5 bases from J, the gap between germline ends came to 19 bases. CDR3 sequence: CASSVLGWTLDEQYF. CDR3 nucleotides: TGTGCCAGCAGCGTATTAGGTTGGACTCTGGACGAGCAGTACTTC.

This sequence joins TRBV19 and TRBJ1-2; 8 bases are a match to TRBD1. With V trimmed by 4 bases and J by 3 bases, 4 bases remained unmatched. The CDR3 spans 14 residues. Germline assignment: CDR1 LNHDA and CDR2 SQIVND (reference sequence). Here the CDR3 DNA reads TGTGCCAGTAGTACACAGGGGGGATACTATGGCTACACCTTC. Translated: CASSTQGGYYGYTF.

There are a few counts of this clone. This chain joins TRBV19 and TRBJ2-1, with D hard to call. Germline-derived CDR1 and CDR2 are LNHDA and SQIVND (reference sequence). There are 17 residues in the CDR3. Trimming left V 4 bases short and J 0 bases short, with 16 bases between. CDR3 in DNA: TGTGCCAGTAGTACGTCTGCAAGCGCAAGCTCCTACAATGAGCAGTTCTTC. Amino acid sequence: CASSTSASASSYNEQFF.

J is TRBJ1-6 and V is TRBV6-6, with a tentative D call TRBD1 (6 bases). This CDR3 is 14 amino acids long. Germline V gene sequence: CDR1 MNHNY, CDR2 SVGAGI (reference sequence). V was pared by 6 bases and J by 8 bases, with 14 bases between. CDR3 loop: CASSPGHFYSPLHF. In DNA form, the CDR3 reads TGTGCCAGCAGCCCGGGACATTTTTATTCACCCCTCCACTTT.

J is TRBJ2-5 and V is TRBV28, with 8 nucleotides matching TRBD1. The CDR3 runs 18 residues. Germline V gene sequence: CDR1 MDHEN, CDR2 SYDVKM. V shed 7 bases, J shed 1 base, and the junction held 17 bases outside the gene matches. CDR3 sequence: CASKAHRGVGFGQETQYF. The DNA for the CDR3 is TGTGCCAGCAAAGCCCACAGGGGGGTTGGGTTCGGCCAAGAGACCCAGTACTTC.

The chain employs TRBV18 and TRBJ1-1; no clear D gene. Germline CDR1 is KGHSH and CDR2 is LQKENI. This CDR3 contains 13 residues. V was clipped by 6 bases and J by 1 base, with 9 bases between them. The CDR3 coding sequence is TGTGCCAGCTCCTCCGCGGAGAACACTGAAGCTTTCTTT. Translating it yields CASSSAENTEAFF.

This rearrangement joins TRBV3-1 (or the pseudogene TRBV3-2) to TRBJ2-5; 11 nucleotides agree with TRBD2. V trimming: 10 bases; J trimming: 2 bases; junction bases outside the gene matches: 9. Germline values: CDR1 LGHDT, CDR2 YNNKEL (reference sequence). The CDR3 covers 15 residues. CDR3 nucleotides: TGTGCCACCGGGACTAGCGGACTGAAACAAGAGACCCAGTACTTC. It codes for CATGTSGLKQETQYF.

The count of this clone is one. CDR3 protein: CSVYGTGADTQYF. CDR3 nucleotides: TGCAGCGTTTATGGGACAGGGGCAGATACGCAGTATTTT. This chain connects TRBV29-1 to TRBJ2-3, with 10 bases lining up with TRBD1. The CDR3 loop spans 13 amino acids. The V gene's germline CDR1 is SQVTM and CDR2 ANQGSEA. The V segment lost 5 bases and the J segment 4 bases; nucleotides outside the gene matches: 3.

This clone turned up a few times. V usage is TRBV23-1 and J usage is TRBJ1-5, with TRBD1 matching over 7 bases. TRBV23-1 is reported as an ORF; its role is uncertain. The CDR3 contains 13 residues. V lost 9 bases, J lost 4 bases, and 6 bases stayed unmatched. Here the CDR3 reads CARAGTANQPQHF. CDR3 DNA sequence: TGCGCCAGAGCCGGGACAGCAAATCAGCCCCAGCATTTT.

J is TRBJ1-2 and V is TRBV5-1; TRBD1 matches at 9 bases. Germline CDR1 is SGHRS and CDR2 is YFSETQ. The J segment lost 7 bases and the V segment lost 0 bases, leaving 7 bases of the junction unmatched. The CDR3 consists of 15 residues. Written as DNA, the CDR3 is TGCGCCAGCAGCTTGGACTACAGGGGGCTCCGTGGCTACACCTTC. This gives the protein CASSLDYRGLRGYTF.

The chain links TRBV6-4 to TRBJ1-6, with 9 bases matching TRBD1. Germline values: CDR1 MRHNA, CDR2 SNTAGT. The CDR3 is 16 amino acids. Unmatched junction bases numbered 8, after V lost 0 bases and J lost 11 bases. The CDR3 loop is CASSDSKGDRVPPLHF. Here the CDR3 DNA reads TGTGCCAGCAGTGACTCGAAAGGGGACAGGGTCCCACCCCTCCACTTT.

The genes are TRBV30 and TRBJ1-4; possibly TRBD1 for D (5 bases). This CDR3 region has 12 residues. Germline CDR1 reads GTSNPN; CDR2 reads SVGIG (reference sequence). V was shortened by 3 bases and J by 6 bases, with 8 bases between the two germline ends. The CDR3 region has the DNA TGTGCCTGGAGCCAGGGCGATGAAAAACTGTTTTTT. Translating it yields CAWSQGDEKLFF.

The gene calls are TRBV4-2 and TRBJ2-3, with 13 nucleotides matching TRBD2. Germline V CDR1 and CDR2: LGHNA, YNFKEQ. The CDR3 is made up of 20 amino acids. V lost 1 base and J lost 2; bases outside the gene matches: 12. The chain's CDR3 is CASSQVGTSGNLKDTDTQYF. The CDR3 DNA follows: TGTGCCAGCAGCCAAGTTGGGACTAGCGGGAACCTCAAGGACACAGATACGCAGTATTTT.

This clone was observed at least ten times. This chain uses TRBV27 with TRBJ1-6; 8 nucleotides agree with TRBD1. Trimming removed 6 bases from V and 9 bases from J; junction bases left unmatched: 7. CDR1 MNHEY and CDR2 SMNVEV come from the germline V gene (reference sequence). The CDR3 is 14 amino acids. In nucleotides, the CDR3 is TGTGCCAGCAGGACAGGGGTAGGCTCTTCACCCCTCCACTTT. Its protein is CASRTGVGSSPLHF.

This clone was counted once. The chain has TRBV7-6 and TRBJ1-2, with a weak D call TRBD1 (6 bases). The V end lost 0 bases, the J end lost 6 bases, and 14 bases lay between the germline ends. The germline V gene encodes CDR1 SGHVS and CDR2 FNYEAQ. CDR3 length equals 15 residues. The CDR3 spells CASSLAGTRGNGYTF. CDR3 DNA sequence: TGTGCCAGCAGCTTAGCAGGGACCAGGGGTAATGGCTACACCTTC.

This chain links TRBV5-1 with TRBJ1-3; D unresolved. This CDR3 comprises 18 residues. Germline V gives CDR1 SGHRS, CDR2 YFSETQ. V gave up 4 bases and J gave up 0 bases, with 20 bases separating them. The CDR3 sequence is CASSPRSPTPNSGNTIYF. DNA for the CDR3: TGCGCCAGCAGCCCCCGATCCCCGACTCCGAACTCTGGAAACACCATATATTTT.

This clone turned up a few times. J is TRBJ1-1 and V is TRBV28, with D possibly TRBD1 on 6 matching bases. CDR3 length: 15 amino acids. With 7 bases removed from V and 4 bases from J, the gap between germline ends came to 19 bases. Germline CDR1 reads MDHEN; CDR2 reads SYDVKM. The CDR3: CASTKTGGAGTEAFF. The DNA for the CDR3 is TGTGCCAGCACAAAAACTGGGGGGGCGGGCACTGAAGCTTTCTTT. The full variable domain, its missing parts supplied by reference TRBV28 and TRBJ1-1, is DVKVTQSSRYLVKRTGEKVFLECVQDMDHENMFWYRQDPGLGLRLIYFSYDVKMKEKGDIPEGYSVSREKKERFSLILESASTNQTSMYLCASTKTGGAGTEAFFGQGTRLTVV.